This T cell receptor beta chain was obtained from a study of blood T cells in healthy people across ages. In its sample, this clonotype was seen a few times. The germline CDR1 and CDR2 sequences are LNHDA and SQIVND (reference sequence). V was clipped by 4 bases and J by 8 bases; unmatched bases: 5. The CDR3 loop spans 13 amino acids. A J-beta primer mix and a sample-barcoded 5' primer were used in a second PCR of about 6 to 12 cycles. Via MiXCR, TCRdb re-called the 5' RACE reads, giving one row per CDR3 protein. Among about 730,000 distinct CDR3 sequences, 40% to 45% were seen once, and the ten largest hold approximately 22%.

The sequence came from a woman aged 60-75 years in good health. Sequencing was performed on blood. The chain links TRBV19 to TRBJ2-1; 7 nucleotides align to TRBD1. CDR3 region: CASSRTGRDEQFF. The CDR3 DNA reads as TGTGCCAGTAGTAGGACAGGTCGGGATGAGCAGTTCTTC.